The sequence of this T cell receptor beta chain was determined in a study of blood T cell repertoires in COVID-19. Overall study: COVID-19 samples from acute and convalescent phases originated in the United States, Italy and Spain. PBMCs, B-cell-depleted T cells, or T cells provided the cDNA or gDNA that made up the material.

In this sample, this clone turned up once. The germline V gene has CDR1 SGHTA and CDR2 FQGNSA. CDR3 length equals 13 residues. V dropped 1 base and J dropped 7 bases, with 5 bases sitting between them. Original handling: Reference gene primer amplification gave estimated nucleated cell counts. Assay used: immunoSEQ multiplex PCR; TCRdb lists only in-frame clones, some missing. The V and J calls and clone size were taken over from that table, and D and trimming were inferred from the DNA. The table has some 180,000 clones, approximately 80% seen once; the top ten hold less than 15%. The rearrangement uses TRBV7-2 and TRBJ1-6; D gene ambiguous. This TCR was recovered from a woman of 80 years or more with COVID-19, enrolled during active disease. The sample was peripheral blood. Here the CDR3 reads CASSLGKNSPLHF. For the CDR3, the DNA is TGTGCCAGCAGCTTAGGTAAAAATTCACCCCTCCACTTT.